The 16 T cell receptor beta chains presented below share a single source sample, sequenced in a study of tumor-infiltrating lymphocytes in primary liver carcinoma. Scientists recovered RNA and DNA together from about 20-30 mg of unsorted bulk tissue. Total RNA amounting to 500 ng was the source from which TCR beta cDNA was made with a constant-region primer. Three rounds of nested multiplex PCR with slightly modified ARM-PCR produced TCR beta libraries. The opening two PCR rounds, roughly 11 cycles each, paired TRBV1-TRBV30 forward primers with a C-beta reverse primer. TCRdb analysed the multiplex PCR reads with MiXCR anew, one entry per CDR3 protein. The data hold about 120,000 distinct CDR3 sequences, with about two thirds observed a single time. Sequenced: tumor-adjacent normal liver tissue. All receptors derive from a woman aged 55-69 years with primary liver carcinoma and hepatitis B virus infection.

In this sample, this clonotype is medium-sized. The chain joins TRBV11-2 to TRBJ2-7; TRBD2 matches 7 bases. Trimming removed 5 bases from V and 0 bases from J; junction bases left unmatched: 16. Germline values: CDR1 SGHAT, CDR2 FQNNGV. The CDR3 has 18 amino acids. The CDR3 loop is CASSAQWAVGDYSYEQYF. The CDR3 DNA sequence: TGTGCCAGCAGCGCACAGTGGGCTGTGGGGGACTACTCCTACGAGCAGTACTTC.

For this clonotype: One junction end does not reproduce the germline sequence, and a read error may be involved. The chain joins TRBV11-1 to TRBJ2-3; no clear D gene. From germline, CDR1 is SGHAT and CDR2 FQDESV (reference sequence). CDR3 length equals 13 residues. CDR3 sequence (DNA): TGTGCCAGCAGTTTTGGGCCTCAGGATGCGCACCATTTT. Translation gives CASSFGPQDAHHF. The full variable domain, rest sourced from reference TRBV11-1 and TRBJ2-3, is EAEVAQSPRYKITEKSQAVAFWCDPISGHATLYWYRQILGQGPELLVQFQDESVVDDSQLPKDRFSAERLKGVDSTLKIQPAELGDSAMYLCASSFGPQDAHHFGPGTRLTVL.

This chain uses TRBV29-1 with TRBJ2-7; weak D call: TRBD2 (5 bases). Trimming removed 8 bases from V and 5 bases from J, with 19 bases in between. Germline V gene lookup returns CDR1 SQVTM and CDR2 ANQGSEA. The CDR3 runs to 13 residues. The CDR3 DNA reads as TGCAGCATAGTCGAGGGTTTGATGGACGAGCAGTACTTC. Its protein is CSIVEGLMDEQYF.

In this sample, this clonotype turned up many times. V usage is TRBV7-9 and J usage is TRBJ2-1; 8 nucleotides agree with TRBD2. Germline V gene lookup returns CDR1 SEHNR and CDR2 FQNEAQ (reference sequence). CDR3 length equals 15 residues. J was trimmed by 5 bases and V by 2 bases; bases with no gene match: 5. CDR3 coding DNA: TGTGCCAGCAGCTTATTCGGGAGGGGCGACAATGAGCAGTTCTTC. This encodes CASSLFGRGDNEQFF.

The chain couples TRBV6-5 to TRBJ2-3; D remains unclear. Trimming removed 10 bases at V and 3 bases at J, with 17 bases between. Looked up from germline, CDR1 is MNHEY and CDR2 is SVGAGI. The CDR3 runs 14 residues. The CDR3 nucleotides are TGTGCCAACAATGATGGTGGCCCTACAGATACGCAGTATTTT. Its protein product is CANNDGGPTDTQYF.

This clonotype was seen once. With a much larger clone just one base away, this may be a read error. The chain has TRBV7-8 and TRBJ1-5, with a possible D match to TRBD1 (6 bases). Germline loops: CDR1 SGHVS, CDR2 FQNEAQ. CDR3 length: 15 residues. Written as DNA, the CDR3 is TGTGGCAGCAGCTTATCGGGACAAGTTGGCCAGCCCCAGCATTTT. Protein: CGSSLSGQVGQPQHF.

In regard to this clonotype: One end of the junction is discordant with germline, which a read error may explain. The V gene is TRBV2, the J gene TRBJ1-4; D possibly corresponds to TRBD1 (5 bases). This CDR3 contains 12 residues. CDR1 is SNHLY, CDR2 FYNNEI, per germline. CDR3 in amino acids: CASGDLGLGLFF. In DNA, the CDR3 is TGTGCCAGCGGTGATTTGGGACTGGGGCTGTTTTTT.

Points on this clonotype: This may be a read error, as it is one base from a much larger clone. The gene calls are TRBV5-1 and TRBJ1-1; 7 bases are a match to TRBD1. CDR1 and CDR2 from the germline V gene are SGHRS and YFSETQ. This CDR3 has 15 residues. After removal of 3 bases from V and 11 bases from J, the junction contained 16 bases not matched to a gene. The CDR3 nucleotides read TGCGCCAGCAGCTCCGGACAGGCTGCGACCTCCCTGGCTTTCTTT. This translates into CASSSGQAATSLAFF.

This chain links TRBV5-6 with TRBJ2-1, with D possibly matching TRBD2 (6 bases). Between the trimmed V and J ends, which lost 7 bases and 0 bases, there was a span of 17 bases. Germline assignment: CDR1 SGHDT and CDR2 YYEEEE. The CDR3 extends over 16 amino acids. The CDR3 sequence: CASGLNAGSSYNEQFF. The CDR3 region has the DNA TGTGCCAGCGGTTTGAATGCGGGGTCCTCCTACAATGAGCAGTTCTTC.

The sample holds many counts of this clonotype. This chain links TRBV5-1 with TRBJ1-1; D uncertain. Germline CDR1 SGHRS, CDR2 YFSETQ. This CDR3 has 14 residues. The V gene lost 1 base and the J gene lost 4 bases, with 11 bases spanning the gap. The CDR3 DNA is TGCGCCAGCAGCTTGTCTGGGAGTTTCACTGAAGCTTTCTTT. This translates into CASSLSGSFTEAFF.

A word on this clonotype: A read error is likely, as this CDR3 ends without the conserved phenylalanine or tryptophan. V gene TRBV6-1 combines with J gene TRBJ2-3; TRBD2 aligns across 9 bases. CDR3 length equals 15 residues. The germline gives CDR1 MNHNS, CDR2 SASEGT. The CDR3, as DNA: TGTGCCACCAGTACTGAAATTGCGGGAGGGGATACGCAGTATCTT. It encodes CATSTEIAGGDTQYL.

To note about this clonotype: Mismatch with germline at one junction end may stem from a read error. The rearrangement joins TRBV11-2 to TRBJ1-1, with D hard to call. Germline-derived CDR1 and CDR2 are SGHAT and FQNNGV. There are 15 residues in the CDR3. This chain's CDR3 is CSSSLSRLIGTEAFF. The CDR3 DNA reads as TGTTCCAGCAGCCTATCCCGGTTGATAGGGACTGAAGCTTTCTTT.

Remarks on this clonotype: Just one base apart from a much larger clone, this may be a read error. The chain is built from TRBV7-9 and TRBJ2-3; D possibly corresponds to TRBD2 (6 bases). CDR3 length: 12 amino acids. The V gene's germline CDR1 is SEHNR and CDR2 FQNEAQ (reference sequence). The CDR3 nucleotides read TGTGCCAACAGCTACCGGGGGGATACGCAGTATTTT. Its translation is CANSYRGDTQYF.

This clonotype was counted a single time. One end of the junction does not line up with germline, which may come from a read error. This chain connects TRBV12-3 or TRBV12-4 to TRBJ2-1; TRBD1 might be the D (7 bases). The CDR3 is 15 residues long. CDR3 in DNA: TGTGCGAGCAGTGCTGGAGGGACAGCTTACAATGAGCAGTTCTTC. Translated, it gives CASSAGGTAYNEQFF.

Regarding this clonotype: Its ends do not fully match the called genes, so a read error is possible. V and J are TRBV11-3 and TRBJ1-1, with D tentatively TRBD1 (6 bases). This CDR3 spans 15 amino acids. The germline gives CDR1 SGHNT, CDR2 YENEEA. CDR3 sequence reads: CANSPPQGLNTEAFF. Written as DNA, the CDR3 is TGTGCCAACAGCCCCCCACAGGGCTTGAACACTGAAGCATTCTTT.

The chain combines TRBV28 with TRBJ1-5; 9 nucleotides agree with TRBD1. Gene TRBJ2-3 matches the end of the DNA better, so the J call may be wrong. Germline V CDR1 and CDR2: MDHEN, SYDVKM. The CDR3 totals 14 residues. DNA of the CDR3: TGTGCCAGCTCCCCCACAGGGGGCGAACAGCCCCAGTATTTT. Encoded protein: CASSPTGGEQPQYF.